This TCR beta chain is from a study of cytomegalovirus exposure and HLA in healthy donors. On the study more broadly: HLA-typed donors contributed some 85 million unique TCRs, which were held in an early data release. Findings and caveats of the study: Differences between HLA loci emerged in a later analysis of TCR association rates, with DRB1 most and HLA-C fewest. In an earlier analysis, most TCR beta V segments were productive about 87% or about 30% of the time.

Remarks on this clone: Its specificity is not known.

Primers included in the PCR were 60 Vbeta and 13 Jbeta primers. The assay was immunoSEQ multiplex PCR, and TCRdb's table has in-frame clones only and misses some. The table lists some 120,000 clones, around 74% of them singletons, with approximately 3.1% in the top ten. The material sequenced was PBMCs. The clonotype comes from a man aged 30 to 39 in good health and CMV-seronegative.

DNA for the CDR3: TGCGCCAGCAGCTTTGGACAGAACACTGAAGCTTTCTTT. Residues: CASSFGQNTEAFF. J is TRBJ1-1 and V is TRBV5-1, with D possibly being TRBD1 (5 bases). Germline values: CDR1 SGHRS, CDR2 YFSETQ. The CDR3 sequence is 13 residues long. Trimming removed 2 bases from V and 1 base from J, with 6 bases in between. The full variable domain, in which reference TRBV5-1 and TRBJ1-1 provide the parts outside the CDR3, is KAGVTQTPRYLIKTRGQQVTLSCSPISGHRSVSWYQQTPGQGLQFLFEYFSETQRNKGNFPGRFSGRQFSNSRSEMNVSTLELGDSALYLCASSFGQNTEAFFGQGTRLTVV.